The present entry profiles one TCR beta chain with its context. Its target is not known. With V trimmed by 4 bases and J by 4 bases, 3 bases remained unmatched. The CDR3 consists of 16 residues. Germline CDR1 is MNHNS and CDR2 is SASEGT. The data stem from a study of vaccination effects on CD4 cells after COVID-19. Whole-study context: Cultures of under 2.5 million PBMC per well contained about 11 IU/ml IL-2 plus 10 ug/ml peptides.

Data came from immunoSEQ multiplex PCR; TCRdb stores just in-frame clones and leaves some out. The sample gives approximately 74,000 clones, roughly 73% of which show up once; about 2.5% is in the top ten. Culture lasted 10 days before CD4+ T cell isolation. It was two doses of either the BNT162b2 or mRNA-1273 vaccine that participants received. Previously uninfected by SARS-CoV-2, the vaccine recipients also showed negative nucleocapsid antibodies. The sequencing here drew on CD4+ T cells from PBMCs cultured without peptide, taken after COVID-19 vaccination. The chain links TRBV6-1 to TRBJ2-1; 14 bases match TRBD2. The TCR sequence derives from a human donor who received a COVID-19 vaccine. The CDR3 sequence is CASSGTSGGSYNEQFF. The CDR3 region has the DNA TGTGCCAGCAGTGGGACTAGCGGGGGGTCTTACAATGAGCAGTTCTTC.